This T cell receptor (beta chain) stems from a study of blood T cell repertoires in COVID-19. Study details: COVID-19 samples, acute and convalescent, were from the United States, Italy and Spain. T cells, B-cell-depleted T cells, or PBMCs provided the cDNA or gDNA that served as material.

As handled by the study authors: How many nucleated cells were present was estimated from reference gene primer amplification. Data came from immunoSEQ multiplex PCR; TCRdb stores just in-frame clones and leaves some out. That table supplies the V and J calls and clone size; D and trimming were determined from the DNA. The data contain about 52,000 clones, roughly 90% of them singletons. The V gene end was trimmed by 6 bases and the J gene end by 7 bases; junction bases not matched to a gene: 8. The CDR3 has 15 residues. Germline lookup yields CDR1 WNHNN and CDR2 SYGVQD (reference sequence). This chain uses TRBV10-1 with TRBJ1-6; TRBD1 matches 8 bases. Sequencing was carried out using peripheral blood. This clonotype originated in a human donor with active COVID-19. The donor label of this sample is uncertain. The CDR3 bases are TGCGCCAGCAGCCAAGGACAGGGATCCAATTCACCCCTCCACTTT. It yields the protein CASSQGQGSNSPLHF.